Listed here are 9 T cell receptor beta chains from one sample, sequenced in a study of T-cell reconstitution after alpha-beta-depleted transplantation in children. Preparation of the TCRbeta library was carried out with unique molecular identifiers. TCRdb passed the PCR reads through MiXCR, listing each CDR3 protein once. The sample has about 610,000 distinct CDR3 sequences, approximately 10% seen once; the top ten hold less than 5%. The starting material was PBMCs from the stem cell graft donor, obtained from the stem cell graft. The receptors stem from a human donor who donated a stem cell graft to a child with acute myeloid leukemia.

This clonotype was detected many times. V and J are TRBV28 and TRBJ2-7, with 8 bases matching TRBD2. This CDR3 spans 15 amino acids. The germline gives CDR1 MDHEN, CDR2 SYDVKM. V lost 4 bases and J lost 0; bases outside the gene matches: 5. This CDR3 is CASSSEGLGSYEQYF. DNA for the CDR3: TGTGCCAGCAGTTCCGAGGGACTAGGCTCCTACGAGCAGTACTTC.

This clonotype has only a few counts. V and J are TRBV18 and TRBJ2-5, with 10 bases identical to TRBD2. This CDR3 contains 16 residues. CDR1 KGHSH and CDR2 LQKENI come from the germline V gene. The junction had 10 bases not matched to a gene; V was cut back by 6 bases and J by 3 bases. CDR3 sequence reads: CASSPSSGSGEETQYF. DNA of the CDR3: TGTGCCAGCTCTCCATCTAGCGGGAGTGGCGAAGAGACCCAGTACTTC.

The table lists this clonotype with many counts. The rearrangement uses TRBV6-1 and TRBJ1-6; 9 bases line up with TRBD1. J lost 8 bases, V lost 6 bases, and 14 bases had no gene match. The CDR3 totals 17 residues. CDR1 and CDR2 from the germline V gene are MNHNS and SASEGT. CDR3 nucleotide sequence: TGTGCCAGCAGCACAACGGGACAGGGAGTTAGCGATTCACCCCTCCACTTT. This translates into CASSTTGQGVSDSPLHF.

The CDR3 loop is CASSQDGSGGEAFF. As DNA, the CDR3 is TGTGCCAGCAGCCAAGATGGTTCTGGGGGTGAAGCTTTCTTT. This chain links TRBV4-2 with TRBJ1-1; possibly TRBD1 for D (5 bases). This CDR3 spans 14 amino acids. V lost 0 bases and J lost 7, with 12 bases in between. Germline CDR1 is LGHNA and CDR2 is YNFKEQ.

The chain joins TRBV30 to TRBJ2-3; the D gene is possibly TRBD2 (7 bases). Per the germline V gene, CDR1 is GTSNPN and CDR2 is SVGIG (reference sequence). V lost 1 base, J lost 0 bases, and 14 bases lay in between. The CDR3 is 16 amino acids. The CDR3 loop reads CAWSGGASGSTDTQYF. CDR3 in DNA: TGTGCCTGGAGTGGGGGGGCTAGCGGAAGCACAGATACGCAGTATTTT.

This clonotype was seen at least ten times. This chain's CDR3 is CATSRDLLGQGSEQYF. CDR3 nucleotides: TGTGCCACCAGCAGAGATCTTCTGGGACAGGGCTCCGAGCAGTACTTC. V is TRBV15 and J is TRBJ2-7, with TRBD1 matching over 9 bases. Trimming took 0 bases from V and 6 from J; bases not matched to a gene: 9. This CDR3 is 16 amino acids long. Germline V lookup: CDR1 LNHNV, CDR2 YYDKDF (reference sequence).

This clonotype was seen once. This may come from a read error, since a much larger clone is one base off. The rearrangement uses TRBV27 and TRBJ2-7; possibly TRBD1 for D (5 bases). The CDR3 loop spans 13 amino acids. Germline V gives CDR1 MNHEY, CDR2 SMNVEV (reference sequence). Trimming stripped 3 bases from V and 3 bases from J, with 9 bases between. The DNA for the CDR3 is TGTGCCAGCAGTTTCCGACAGTTCTACGAGCAGTACTTC. The encoded protein is CASSFRQFYEQYF.

This clonotype came up a few times. This chain links TRBV6-2 or TRBV6-3 with TRBJ2-3; 9 bases are a match to TRBD2. The CDR3 has 16 amino acids. V was clipped by 0 bases and J by 3 bases; unmatched bases: 4. Germline V gene data show CDR1 as MNHEY and CDR2 as SVGEGT. CDR3 in amino acids: CASSYSAGGPTDTQYF. The CDR3 coding sequence is TGTGCCAGCAGTTACTCTGCGGGAGGGCCGACAGATACGCAGTATTTT.

The gene calls are TRBV11-2 and TRBJ2-7; TRBD2 agrees at 11 bases. Germline-derived CDR1 and CDR2 are SGHAT and FQNNGV. The CDR3 has 15 amino acids. The junction had 11 bases not matched to a gene; V was cut back by 6 bases and J by 7 bases. CDR3 protein: CASSPSGRISGEQYF. In DNA form, the CDR3 reads TGTGCCAGCAGTCCTAGCGGGAGGATCTCGGGAGAGCAGTACTTC.